Described below is a single T cell receptor (beta chain) sequence and its context. Its antigen is still unknown. Possible read error: a much larger clone is one base away. Lacking the conserved final phenylalanine or tryptophan, this CDR3 likely reflects a read error. These data come from a study of regulatory T cells in long-lasting Graves disease. Findings and caveats of the study: Persistent cases favored TRBV28, TRBJ1-2 and TRBJ2-5.

Germline V gene data show CDR1 as SNHLY and CDR2 as FYNNEI. The CDR3 is made up of 13 amino acids. V gave up 7 bases and J gave up 2 bases, with 11 bases separating them. With iRepertoire HTBI primers and Arm-PCR of CDR3 regions, TCR beta libraries were built. One entry per CDR3 protein, called by TCRdb with MiXCR from the multiplex PCR reads. The table shows 500,000 to 800,000 distinct CDR3 sequences, with approximately 29% occurring only once. Documented time point: persistent/refractory GD, antithyroid drugs over 5 years with positive TRAb. PBMC RNA served as the TCR library source. The receptor's source is a female donor with Graves disease. The specimen was peripheral blood mononuclear cells (PBMCs), collected when the disease was refractory, from a patient treated with antithyroid drugs. This chain links TRBV2 with TRBJ1-1; no firm D call. As DNA, the CDR3 is TGTGCCAGCATCAAGGTCCCCAACACTGAAGCTTTCTCT. Amino acid sequence: CASIKVPNTEAFS.